The 9 T cell receptor beta chains below all came from one sample that was sequenced in a study of PD-1 blockade in classical Hodgkin lymphoma. Sequenced by immunoSEQ multiplex PCR; TCRdb stores in-frame clones only, minus some. This sample has about 49,000 clones, with 90% found just once. Time point of the sample: cycle 4 day 1 (C4D1), after more than five weeks of nivolumab. Every single patient, without exception, relapsed after autologous stem cell transplantation, and brentuximab vedotin exposure varied. Sequencing was performed on peripheral blood mononuclear cells (PBMCs), taken before the fourth cycle of nivolumab. These receptors originate from a human donor with classical Hodgkin lymphoma.

This sequence joins TRBV21-1 and TRBJ1-1; the table gives TRBD1 as D, unverified against the DNA. TRBV21-1 is given as a pseudogene. The CDR3 length is 17 residues. The DNA of the CDR3 is TGTGCCAGCAGCGTCCGGGACAGGGGTAAAATGAACACTGAAGCTTTCTTT. It is translated as CASSVRDRGKMNTEAFF.

The rearrangement uses TRBV19 and TRBJ1-5; D remains unclear. Trimming pared 0 bases from V and 6 bases from J, leaving 15 bases between. Germline V gene data show CDR1 as LNHDA and CDR2 as SQIVND (reference sequence). The CDR3 has 16 residues. The CDR3 here is CASSIEGTQKAQPQHF. Written as DNA, the CDR3 is TGTGCCAGTAGTATAGAAGGCACCCAAAAGGCTCAGCCCCAGCATTTT.

This rearrangement joins TRBV6-5 to TRBJ2-2, with TRBD1 matching over 8 bases. This CDR3 contains 14 residues. Trimming took 8 bases from V and 5 from J; bases not matched to a gene: 7. Germline V gene sequence: CDR1 MNHEY, CDR2 SVGAGI. Here the CDR3 reads CASLTGGSTGELFF. The CDR3 DNA reads as TGTGCCAGCCTCACAGGGGGATCGACCGGGGAGCTGTTTTTT.

The rearrangement links TRBV2 to TRBJ2-3; D gene uncertain. Germline V gene lookup returns CDR1 SNHLY and CDR2 FYNNEI. V lost 8 bases to trimming and J lost 1 base, with 7 bases between them. The CDR3 has 12 residues. Here the CDR3 DNA reads TGTGCCAGCCTTCTCGGCACAGATACGCAGTATTTT. Its translation is CASLLGTDTQYF.

J is TRBJ1-5 and V is TRBV15; D not certain. The CDR3 covers 13 residues. Germline CDR1 and CDR2: LNHNV and YYDKDF (reference sequence). V lost 4 bases and J 7 bases, leaving 11 bases between the germline ends. CDR3 nucleotides: TGTGCCACCAGCAATTCAAGGCGGCAGCCCCAGCATTTT. It codes for CATSNSRRQPQHF.

The chain uses TRBV10-3 and TRBJ2-2; 8 bases map to TRBD1. V lost 4 bases and J lost 1; bases outside the gene matches: 5. Germline loops: CDR1 ENHRY, CDR2 SYGVKD. This CDR3 region has 16 residues. CDR3 loop: CAISAQQGGNTGELFF. The DNA for the CDR3 is TGTGCCATCAGTGCGCAACAGGGGGGGAACACCGGGGAGCTGTTTTTT.

The chain recombines TRBV6-6 with TRBJ1-4; TRBD1 might be the D (5 bases). CDR1 and CDR2 (germline): MNHNY, SVGAGI (reference sequence). This CDR3 has 16 residues. Trimming shortened V by 5 bases and J by 0 bases, and 13 bases separated the two germline ends. The CDR3 is CASSNQGIATNEKLFF. The CDR3 DNA follows: TGTGCCAGCAGTAACCAGGGTATAGCAACTAATGAAAAACTGTTTTTT.

In nucleotides, the CDR3 is TGTGCCAGCTTGTTAAGCGGGGGCCGTTCGCAGTTCTTC. It encodes CASLLSGGRSQFF. This chain connects TRBV7-2 to TRBJ2-1; 8 bases are shared with TRBD2. V lost 8 bases and J lost 12; bases outside the gene matches: 12. Germline assignment: CDR1 SGHTA and CDR2 FQGNSA. The CDR3 has 13 residues.

V gene TRBV2 combines with J gene TRBJ1-4; D uncertain. This CDR3 spans 17 amino acids. Trimming removed 1 base from V and 0 bases from J, with 12 bases in between. Germline CDR1 SNHLY, CDR2 FYNNEI. As DNA, the CDR3 is TGTGCCAGCAGTGAAGTTCTCACGGCGACAACTAATGAAAAACTGTTTTTT. It yields the protein CASSEVLTATTNEKLFF.